These 5 T cell receptor beta chains were sequenced from one sample in a study of cytomegalovirus exposure and HLA in healthy donors. PCR used 60 Vbeta primers and 13 Jbeta primers. Profiling relied on immunoSEQ multiplex PCR, and the TCRdb table lists in-frame clones only, not all of them. The sample shows 57,000 or so clones, about four fifths of them seen only once. The sample taken for sequencing was PBMCs. The receptors shown here come from a middle-aged man in good health and CMV-seropositive.

The chain links TRBV5-8 to TRBJ2-3; TRBD1 matches 9 bases. V was pared by 3 bases and J by 3 bases, with 5 bases of the junction left unmatched. This CDR3 has 15 amino acids. Germline V lookup: CDR1 SGHTS, CDR2 YDEGEE. DNA of the CDR3: TGTGCCAGCAGCTGGGGGACAGGGTTTACAGATACGCAGTATTTT. Its translation: CASSWGTGFTDTQYF.

The rearrangement links TRBV5-8 to TRBJ2-3; D remains unclear. The germline gives CDR1 SGHTS, CDR2 YDEGEE. V lost 0 bases, J lost 0 bases, and 11 bases lay in between. CDR3 length: 16 residues. CDR3 in DNA: TGTGCCAGCAGCTTGGAGGCGGCAACTAGCACAGATACGCAGTATTTT. Its protein is CASSLEAATSTDTQYF.

The count of this clone is one. In nucleotides, the CDR3 is TGTGCCATCAGCCCTAAGGGACAGGGTGAAGGCGAAAAACTGTTTTTT. This codes for CAISPKGQGEGEKLFF. The chain joins TRBV10-3 to TRBJ1-4; 9 nucleotides line up with TRBD1. V lost 6 bases to trimming and J lost 8 bases; unmatched junction nucleotides: 13. CDR1 and CDR2 (germline): ENHRY, SYGVKD. The CDR3 length is 16 residues.

Written as DNA, the CDR3 is TGTGCCAGCAGTGAAGACAGTTATTCACCCCTCCACTTT. This sequence encodes CASSEDSYSPLHF. The chain has TRBV6-5 and TRBJ1-6; tentatively, D is TRBD1 (5 bases). Germline lookup yields CDR1 MNHEY and CDR2 SVGAGI. The CDR3 length is 13 residues. The V end lost 5 bases, the J end lost 8 bases, and 10 bases lay between the germline ends.

In the case of this clone: This likely stems from a read error, as it lies one base from a far larger clone. V is TRBV4-3 and J is TRBJ1-1, with a possible D match to TRBD1 (6 bases). Trimming left V 6 bases short and J 5 bases short, with 19 bases between. CDR1 LGHNA and CDR2 YSLEER come from the germline V gene. The CDR3 totals 15 residues. CDR3 amino acids: CASSTPRGAKTEAFF. In DNA, the CDR3 is TGCGCCAGCAGTACACCCAGGGGCGCGAAGACTGAAGCTTTCTTT.